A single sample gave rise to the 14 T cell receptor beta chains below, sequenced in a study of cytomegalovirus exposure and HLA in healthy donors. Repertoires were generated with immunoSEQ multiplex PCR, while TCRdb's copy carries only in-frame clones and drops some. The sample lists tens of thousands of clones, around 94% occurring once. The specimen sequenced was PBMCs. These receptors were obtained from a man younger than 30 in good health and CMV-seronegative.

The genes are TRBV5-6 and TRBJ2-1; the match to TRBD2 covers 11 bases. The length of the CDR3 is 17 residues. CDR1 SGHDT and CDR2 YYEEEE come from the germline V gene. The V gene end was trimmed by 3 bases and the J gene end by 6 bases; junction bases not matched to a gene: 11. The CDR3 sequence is CASSWGVSGRAINEQFF. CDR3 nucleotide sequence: TGTGCCAGCAGCTGGGGGGTTAGCGGGAGGGCAATCAATGAGCAGTTCTTC. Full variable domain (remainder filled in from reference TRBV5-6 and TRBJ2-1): DAGVTQSPTHLIKTRGQQVTLRCSPKSGHDTVSWYQQALGQGPQFIFQYYEEEERQRGNFPDRFSGHQFPNYSSELNVNALLLGDSALYLCASSWGVSGRAINEQFFGPGTRLTVL.

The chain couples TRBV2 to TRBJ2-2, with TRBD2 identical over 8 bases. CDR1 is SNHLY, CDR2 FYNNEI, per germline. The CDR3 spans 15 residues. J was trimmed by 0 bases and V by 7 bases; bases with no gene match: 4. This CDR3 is CASNRGGPNTGELFF. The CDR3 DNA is TGTGCCAGCAATCGCGGGGGGCCGAACACCGGGGAGCTGTTTTTT.

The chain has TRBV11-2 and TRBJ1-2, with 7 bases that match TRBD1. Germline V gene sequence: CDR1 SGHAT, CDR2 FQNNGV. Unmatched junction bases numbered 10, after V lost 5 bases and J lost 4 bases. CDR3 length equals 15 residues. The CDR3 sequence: CASSPSDRVVYGYTF. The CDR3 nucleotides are TGTGCCAGCAGCCCGAGCGACAGGGTAGTCTATGGCTACACCTTC.

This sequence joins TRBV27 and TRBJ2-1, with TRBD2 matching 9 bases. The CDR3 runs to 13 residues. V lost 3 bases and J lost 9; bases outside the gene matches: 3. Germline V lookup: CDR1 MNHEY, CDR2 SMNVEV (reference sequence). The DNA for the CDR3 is TGTGCCAGCAGTTTTCTAGCGGGACGTGAGCAGTTCTTC. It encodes CASSFLAGREQFF.

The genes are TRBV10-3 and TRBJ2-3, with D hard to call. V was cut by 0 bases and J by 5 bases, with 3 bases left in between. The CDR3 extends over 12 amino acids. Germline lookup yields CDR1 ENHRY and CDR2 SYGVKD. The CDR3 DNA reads TGTGCCATCAGTGAGTCGAGAGATACGCAGTATTTT. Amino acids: CAISESRDTQYF.

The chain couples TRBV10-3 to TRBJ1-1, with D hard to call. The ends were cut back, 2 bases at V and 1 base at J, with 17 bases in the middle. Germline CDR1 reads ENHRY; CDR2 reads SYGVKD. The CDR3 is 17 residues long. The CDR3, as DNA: TGTGCCATCAGTGAGCCCGGACCCCAACTAGGGAACACTGAAGCTTTCTTT. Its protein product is CAISEPGPQLGNTEAFF.

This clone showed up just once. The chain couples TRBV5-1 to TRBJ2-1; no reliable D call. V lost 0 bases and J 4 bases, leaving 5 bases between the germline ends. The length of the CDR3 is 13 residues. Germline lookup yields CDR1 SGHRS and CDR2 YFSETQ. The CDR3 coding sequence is TGCGCCAGCAGCTTGGACAGATACAATGAGCAGTTCTTC. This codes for CASSLDRYNEQFF. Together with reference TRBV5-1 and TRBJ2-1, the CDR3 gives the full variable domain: KAGVTQTPRYLIKTRGQQVTLSCSPISGHRSVSWYQQTPGQGLQFLFEYFSETQRNKGNFPGRFSGRQFSNSRSEMNVSTLELGDSALYLCASSLDRYNEQFFGPGTRLTVL.

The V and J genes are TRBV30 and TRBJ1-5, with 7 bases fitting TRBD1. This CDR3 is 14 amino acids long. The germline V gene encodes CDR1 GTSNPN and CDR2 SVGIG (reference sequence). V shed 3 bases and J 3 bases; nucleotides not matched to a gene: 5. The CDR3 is CAWSSDRVNQPQHF. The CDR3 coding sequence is TGTGCCTGGAGCTCCGACAGGGTCAATCAGCCCCAGCATTTT. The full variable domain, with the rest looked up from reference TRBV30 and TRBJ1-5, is SQTIHQWPATLVQPVGSPLSLECTVEGTSNPNLYWYRQAAGRGLQLLFYSVGIGQISSEVPQNLSASRPQDRQFILSSKKLLLSDSGFYLCAWSSDRVNQPQHFGDGTRLSIL.

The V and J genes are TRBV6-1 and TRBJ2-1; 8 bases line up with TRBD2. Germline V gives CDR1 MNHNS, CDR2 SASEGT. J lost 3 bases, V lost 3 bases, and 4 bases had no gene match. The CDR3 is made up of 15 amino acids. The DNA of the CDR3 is TGTGCCAGCAGTGATACGGGGGGGCGCTACAATGAGCAGTTCTTC. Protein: CASSDTGGRYNEQFF.

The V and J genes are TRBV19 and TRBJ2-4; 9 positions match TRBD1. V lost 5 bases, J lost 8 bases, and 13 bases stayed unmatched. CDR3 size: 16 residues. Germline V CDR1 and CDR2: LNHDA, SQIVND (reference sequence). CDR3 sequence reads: CASSFPSEDRGYIQYF. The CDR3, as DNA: TGTGCCAGTAGTTTCCCCTCCGAGGACAGGGGTTACATTCAGTACTTC.

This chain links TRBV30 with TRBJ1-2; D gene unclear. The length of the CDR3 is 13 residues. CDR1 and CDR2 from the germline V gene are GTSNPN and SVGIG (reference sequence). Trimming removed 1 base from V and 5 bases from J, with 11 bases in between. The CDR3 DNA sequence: TGTGCCTGGAGTGGTCCCCCCTTATATGGCTACACCTTC. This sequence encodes CAWSGPPLYGYTF.

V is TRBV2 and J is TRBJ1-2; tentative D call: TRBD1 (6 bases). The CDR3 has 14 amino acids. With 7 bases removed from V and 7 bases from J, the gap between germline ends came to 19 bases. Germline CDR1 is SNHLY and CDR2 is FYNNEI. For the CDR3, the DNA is TGTGCCAGCAAGAGGGGGACCCCGGGCGGTGGCTACACCTTC. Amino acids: CASKRGTPGGGYTF.

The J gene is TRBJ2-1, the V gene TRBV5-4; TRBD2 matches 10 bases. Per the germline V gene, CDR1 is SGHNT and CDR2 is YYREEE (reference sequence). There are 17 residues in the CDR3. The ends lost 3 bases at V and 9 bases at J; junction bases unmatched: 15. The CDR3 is CASSSRPLSGRSGEQFF. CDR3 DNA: TGTGCCAGCAGCTCTCGACCCCTTAGCGGGAGGAGCGGTGAGCAGTTCTTC.

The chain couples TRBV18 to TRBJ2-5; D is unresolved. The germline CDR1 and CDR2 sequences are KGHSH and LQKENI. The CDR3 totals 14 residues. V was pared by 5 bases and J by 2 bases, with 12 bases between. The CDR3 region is CASSTNSPQETQYF. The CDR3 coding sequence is TGTGCCAGCTCAACTAATTCCCCTCAAGAGACCCAGTACTTC.